This T cell receptor (beta chain) was captured in a study of regulatory T cells in long-lasting Graves disease. Turning to this clonotype: What it binds is unknown.

Construction of TCR beta libraries relied on iRepertoire HTBI primers and on Arm-PCR targeting CDR3 regions. From the multiplex PCR reads, TCRdb called clonotypes with MiXCR, one entry per CDR3 protein. Of roughly 530,000 distinct CDR3 sequences listed, about 16% are singletons. Study results and limitations: More public clonotypes were shared by persistent patients (around 2,800) than by new patients (roughly 870).

Time point denoted: newly diagnosed GD, antithyroid drugs for less than 3 months. PBMC-derived RNA was used for the TCR library. Patients hailed from an endocrinology department in Xi'an, China. Peripheral blood, at roughly 10 milliliters, went into EDTA tubes. CDR1 SGHRS and CDR2 YFSETQ come from the germline V gene. The ends lost 5 bases at V and 3 bases at J; junction bases unmatched: 8. This CDR3 has 15 amino acids. These sequences were also reported in another study, on T cells in Graves' hyperthyroidism and ophthalmopathy. From that report: In the first-round RT-PCR of the TCR CDR3, the HTBI primer set was used.

Source: peripheral blood mononuclear cells (PBMCs), taken at new diagnosis, from a patient treated with antithyroid drugs. The receptor comes from a woman aged 40 to 65 with Graves disease. V and J are TRBV5-1 and TRBJ2-3; 8 bases are shared with TRBD2. CDR3 in amino acids: CASRTGLEFTDTQYF. The CDR3 DNA reads as TGCGCCAGCAGAACGGGACTAGAATTTACAGATACGCAGTATTTT.